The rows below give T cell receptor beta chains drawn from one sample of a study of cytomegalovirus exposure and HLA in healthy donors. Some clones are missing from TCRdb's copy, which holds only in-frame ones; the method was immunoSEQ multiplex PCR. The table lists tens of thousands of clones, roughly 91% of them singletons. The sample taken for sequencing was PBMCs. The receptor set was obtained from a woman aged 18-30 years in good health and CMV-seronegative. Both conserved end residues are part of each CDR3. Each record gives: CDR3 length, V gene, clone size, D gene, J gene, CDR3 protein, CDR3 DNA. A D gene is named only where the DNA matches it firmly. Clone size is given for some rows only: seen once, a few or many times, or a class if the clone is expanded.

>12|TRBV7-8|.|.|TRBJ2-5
CASSRDQETQYF
TGTGCCAGCAGCAGAGACCAAGAGACCCAGTACTTC
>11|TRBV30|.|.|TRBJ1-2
CAWETSGGYTF
TGTGCCTGGGAAACCTCGGGGGGCTACACCTTC
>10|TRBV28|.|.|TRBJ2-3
CASSHIAQYF
TGTGCCAGCAGCCACATCGCGCAGTATTTT
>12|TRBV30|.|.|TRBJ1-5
CAWSPGNQPQHF
TGTGCCTGGAGTCCGGGAAATCAGCCCCAGCATTTT
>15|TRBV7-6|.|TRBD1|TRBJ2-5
CASSLGQGGQETQYF
TGTGCCAGCAGCTTAGGACAGGGGGGGCAAGAGACCCAGTACTTC
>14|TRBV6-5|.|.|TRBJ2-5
CASSNPRYQETQYF
TGTGCCAGCAGCAACCCGCGATACCAAGAGACCCAGTACTTC
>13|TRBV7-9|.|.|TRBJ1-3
CAAQSSSGNTIYF
TGTGCTGCACAGTCGAGCTCTGGAAACACCATATATTTT
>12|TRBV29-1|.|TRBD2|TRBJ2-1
CSVVGGVDEQFF
TGCAGCGTCGTCGGGGGGGTCGATGAGCAGTTCTTC
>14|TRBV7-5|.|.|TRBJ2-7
CVRSLRTGADEQYF
TGTGTCAGAAGCCTCCGGACAGGGGCTGACGAGCAGTACTTC
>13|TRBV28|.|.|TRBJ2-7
CASSLEFSYEQYF
TGTGCCAGCAGTTTAGAGTTCTCCTACGAGCAGTACTTC
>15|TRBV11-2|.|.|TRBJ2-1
CASSFSHNSYNEQFF
TGTGCCAGCAGCTTCTCACACAACTCCTACAATGAGCAGTTCTTC
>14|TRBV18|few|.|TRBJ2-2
CASSPSANTGELFF
TGTGCCAGCTCACCATCAGCGAACACCGGGGAGCTGTTTTTT
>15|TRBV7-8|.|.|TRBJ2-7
CASSLFLATNYEQYF
TGTGCCAGCAGCTTATTTCTAGCCACAAACTACGAGCAGTACTTC
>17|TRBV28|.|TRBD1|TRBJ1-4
CASSTRTGPRLREKLFF
TGTGCCAGCAGTACCCGGACAGGGCCCCGGCTACGGGAAAAACTGTTTTTT
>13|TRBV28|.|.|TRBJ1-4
CASSPSSNEKLFF
TGTGCCAGCAGTCCCTCTTCTAATGAAAAACTGTTTTTT
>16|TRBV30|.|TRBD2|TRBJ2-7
CAWSGPGLAGGHEQYF
TGTGCCTGGAGTGGCCCGGGACTAGCGGGAGGTCACGAGCAGTACTTC
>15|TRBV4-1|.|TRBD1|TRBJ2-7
CASSHPGTGFNEQYF
TGCGCCAGCAGCCACCCCGGGACAGGGTTCAACGAGCAGTACTTC
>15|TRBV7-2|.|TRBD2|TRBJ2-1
CASRLGLAGYNEQFF
TGTGCCAGCAGACTTGGACTAGCGGGGTACAATGAGCAGTTCTTC
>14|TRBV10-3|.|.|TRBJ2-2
CATVETSNTGELFF
TGTGCCACCGTCGAGACATCCAACACCGGGGAGCTGTTTTTT
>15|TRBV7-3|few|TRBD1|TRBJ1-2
CASSPTGTGGSGYTF
TGTGCCAGCAGCCCCACCGGGACAGGGGGCTCGGGCTACACCTTC
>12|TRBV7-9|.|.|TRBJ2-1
CASSLAALEQFF
TGTGCCAGCAGCTTAGCAGCGCTGGAGCAGTTCTTC
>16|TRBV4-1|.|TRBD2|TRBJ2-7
CASSLTISGRWGEQYF
TGCGCCAGCAGCCTAACCATAAGCGGGAGATGGGGCGAGCAGTACTTC
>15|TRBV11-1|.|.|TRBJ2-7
CASSLNTGISGEQYF
TGTGCCAGCAGCTTAAATACGGGGATTTCGGGGGAGCAGTACTTC
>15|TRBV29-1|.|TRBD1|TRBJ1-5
CSVALGGTGNQPQHF
TGCAGCGTTGCTCTGGGGGGGACAGGGAATCAGCCCCAGCATTTT